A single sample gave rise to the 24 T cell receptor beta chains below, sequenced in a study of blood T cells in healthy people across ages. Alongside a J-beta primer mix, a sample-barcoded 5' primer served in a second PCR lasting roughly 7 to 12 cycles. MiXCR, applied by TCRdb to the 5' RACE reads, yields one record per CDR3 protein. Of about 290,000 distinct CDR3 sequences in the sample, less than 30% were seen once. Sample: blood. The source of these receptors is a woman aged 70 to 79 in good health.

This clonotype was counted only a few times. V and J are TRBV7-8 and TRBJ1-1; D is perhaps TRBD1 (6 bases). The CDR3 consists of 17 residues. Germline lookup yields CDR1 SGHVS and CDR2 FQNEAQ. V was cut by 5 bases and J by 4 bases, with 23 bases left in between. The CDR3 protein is CASSTRENRDLGTEAFF. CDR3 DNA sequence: TGTGCCAGCAGCACAAGAGAGAACAGGGATCTTGGCACTGAAGCTTTCTTT.

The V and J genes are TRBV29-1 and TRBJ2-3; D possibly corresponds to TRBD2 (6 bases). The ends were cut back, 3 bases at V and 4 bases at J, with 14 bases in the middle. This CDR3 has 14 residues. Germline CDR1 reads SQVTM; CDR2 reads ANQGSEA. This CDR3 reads CSVEGLRGADTQYF. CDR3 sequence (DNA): TGCAGCGTTGAGGGACTTCGGGGCGCAGATACGCAGTATTTT.

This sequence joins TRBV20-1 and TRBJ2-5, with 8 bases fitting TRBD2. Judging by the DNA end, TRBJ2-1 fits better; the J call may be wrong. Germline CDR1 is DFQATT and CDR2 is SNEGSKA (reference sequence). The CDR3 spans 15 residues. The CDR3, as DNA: TGCAGTGCTAGTGGTAGGGGACTAGCCTACAATGAGCAGTTCTTC. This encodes CSASGRGLAYNEQFF.

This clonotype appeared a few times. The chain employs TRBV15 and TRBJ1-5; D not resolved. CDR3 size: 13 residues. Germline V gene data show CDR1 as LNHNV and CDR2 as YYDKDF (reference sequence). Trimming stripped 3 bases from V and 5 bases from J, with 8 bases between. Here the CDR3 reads CATSRGGDQPQHF. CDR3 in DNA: TGTGCCACCAGCAGGGGCGGGGATCAGCCCCAGCATTTT.

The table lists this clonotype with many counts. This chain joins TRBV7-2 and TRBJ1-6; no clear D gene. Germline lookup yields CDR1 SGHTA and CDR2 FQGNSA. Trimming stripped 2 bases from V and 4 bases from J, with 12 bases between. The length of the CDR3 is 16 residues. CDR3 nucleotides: TGTGCCAGCAGCTTAAGTTCGACAACTTATAATTCACCCCTCCACTTT. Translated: CASSLSSTTYNSPLHF.

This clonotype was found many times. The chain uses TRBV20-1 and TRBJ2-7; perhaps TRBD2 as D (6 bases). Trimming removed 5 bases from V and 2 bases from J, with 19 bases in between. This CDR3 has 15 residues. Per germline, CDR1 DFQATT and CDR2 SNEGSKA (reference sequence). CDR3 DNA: TGCAGTGCTTTAACCGGGACTGCGACCACCTACGAGCAGTACTTC. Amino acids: CSALTGTATTYEQYF.

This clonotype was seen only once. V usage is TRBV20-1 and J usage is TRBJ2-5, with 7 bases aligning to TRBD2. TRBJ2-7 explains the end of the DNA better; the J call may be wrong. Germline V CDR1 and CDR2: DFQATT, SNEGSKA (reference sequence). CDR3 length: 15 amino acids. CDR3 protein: CSARSAGVSAYEQYF. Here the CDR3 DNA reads TGCAGTGCCCGGTCGGCGGGAGTGAGCGCCTACGAGCAGTACTTC.

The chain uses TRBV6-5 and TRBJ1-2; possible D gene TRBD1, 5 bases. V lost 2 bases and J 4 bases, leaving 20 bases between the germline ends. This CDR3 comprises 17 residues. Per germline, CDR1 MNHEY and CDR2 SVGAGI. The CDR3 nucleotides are TGTGCCAGCAGTTACACGCCCGCGGGGGGTTTCTCCTATGGCTACACCTTC. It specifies CASSYTPAGGFSYGYTF.

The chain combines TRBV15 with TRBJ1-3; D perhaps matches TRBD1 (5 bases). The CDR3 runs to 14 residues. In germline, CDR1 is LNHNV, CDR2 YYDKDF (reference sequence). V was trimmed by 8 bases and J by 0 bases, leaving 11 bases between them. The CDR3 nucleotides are TGTGCCACCTCTCAGGGCACCTCTGGAAACACCATATATTTT. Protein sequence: CATSQGTSGNTIYF.

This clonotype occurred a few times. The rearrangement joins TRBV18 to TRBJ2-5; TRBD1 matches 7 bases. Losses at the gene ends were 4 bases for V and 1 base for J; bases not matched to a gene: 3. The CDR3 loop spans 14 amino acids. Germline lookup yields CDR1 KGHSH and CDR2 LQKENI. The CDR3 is CASSQQGLQETQYF. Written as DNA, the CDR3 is TGTGCCAGCTCACAACAGGGGCTCCAAGAGACCCAGTACTTC.

CDR3 loop: CASSGGLAGGPYEQYF. CDR3 DNA sequence: TGTGCCAGCAGTGGGGGACTAGCGGGAGGTCCCTACGAGCAGTACTTC. V and J are TRBV6-1 and TRBJ2-7; 15 bases fit TRBD2. Germline CDR1 MNHNS, CDR2 SASEGT. The junction had 3 bases not matched to a gene; V was cut back by 4 bases and J by 2 bases. This CDR3 is 16 amino acids long.

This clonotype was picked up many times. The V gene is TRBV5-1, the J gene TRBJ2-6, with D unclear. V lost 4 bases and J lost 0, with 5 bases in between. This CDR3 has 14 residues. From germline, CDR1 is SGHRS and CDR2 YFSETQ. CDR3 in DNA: TGCGCCAGCAGCCAGTTCTCTGGGGCCAACGTCCTGACTTTC. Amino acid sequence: CASSQFSGANVLTF. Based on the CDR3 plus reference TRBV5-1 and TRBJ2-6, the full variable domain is KAGVTQTPRYLIKTRGQQVTLSCSPISGHRSVSWYQQTPGQGLQFLFEYFSETQRNKGNFPGRFSGRQFSNSRSEMNVSTLELGDSALYLCASSQFSGANVLTFGAGSRLTVL.

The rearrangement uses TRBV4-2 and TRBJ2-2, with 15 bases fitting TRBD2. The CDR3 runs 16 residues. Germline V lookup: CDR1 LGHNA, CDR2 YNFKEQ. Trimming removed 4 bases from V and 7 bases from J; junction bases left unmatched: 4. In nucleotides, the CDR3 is TGTGCCAGCAGCCGGACTAGCGGGAGGGCCAACGGGGAGCTGTTTTTT. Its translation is CASSRTSGRANGELFF.

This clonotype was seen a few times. The CDR3 is CSARDGTGPSEQYF. CDR3 sequence (DNA): TGCAGTGCTAGAGACGGGACAGGGCCTAGCGAGCAGTACTTC. The gene calls are TRBV20-1 and TRBJ2-5, with 9 bases aligning to TRBD1. TRBJ2-7 explains the end of the DNA better; the J call may be wrong. Germline V gene sequence: CDR1 DFQATT, CDR2 SNEGSKA (reference sequence). The CDR3 has 14 residues.

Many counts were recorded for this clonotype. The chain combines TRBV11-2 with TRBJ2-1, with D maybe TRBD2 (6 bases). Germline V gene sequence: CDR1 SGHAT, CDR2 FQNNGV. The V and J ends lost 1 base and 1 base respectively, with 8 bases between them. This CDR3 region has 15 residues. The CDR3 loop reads CASSLGRGSYNEQFF. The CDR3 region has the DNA TGTGCCAGCAGCTTAGGGCGGGGTTCCTACAATGAGCAGTTCTTC.

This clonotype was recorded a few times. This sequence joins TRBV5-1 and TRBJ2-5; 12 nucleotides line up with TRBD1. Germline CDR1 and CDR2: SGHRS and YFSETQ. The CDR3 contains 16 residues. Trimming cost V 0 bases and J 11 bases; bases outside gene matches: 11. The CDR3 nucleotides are TGCGCCAGCAGCTTGGGATGGGACAGGGGGCAACAAGAGCAGTACTTC. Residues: CASSLGWDRGQQEQYF.

CDR3 DNA: TGTGCCAGCACCGAGGACGCGGAGCAGTTCTTC. It specifies CASTEDAEQFF. V is TRBV5-4 and J is TRBJ2-1, with D unresolved. Germline CDR1 and CDR2: SGHNT and YYREEE (reference sequence). The CDR3 spans 11 residues. Trimming took 6 bases from V and 10 from J, leaving 11 bases between them. The entire variable domain, with the rest obtained from reference TRBV5-4 and TRBJ2-1, is as follows: ETGVTQSPTHLIKTRGQQVTLRCSSQSGHNTVSWYQQALGQGPQFIFQYYREEENGRGNFPPRFSGLQFPNYSSELNVNALELDDSALYLCASTEDAEQFFGPGTRLTVL.

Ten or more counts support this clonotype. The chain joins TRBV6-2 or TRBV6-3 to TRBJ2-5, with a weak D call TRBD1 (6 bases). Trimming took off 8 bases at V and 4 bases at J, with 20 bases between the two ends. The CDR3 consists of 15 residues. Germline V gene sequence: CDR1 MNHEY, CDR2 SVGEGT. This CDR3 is CASGSGRRTAETQYF. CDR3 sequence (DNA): TGTGCCAGCGGTTCGGGACGGCGGACAGCAGAGACCCAGTACTTC.

The CDR3 region is CASSAPGLAGDVGELFF. The CDR3 nucleotides are TGTGCCAGCAGTGCGCCGGGACTAGCGGGAGACGTAGGGGAGCTGTTTTTT. The rearrangement links TRBV27 to TRBJ2-2; 14 bases are a match to TRBD2. The CDR3 is 17 amino acids. Trimming at V came to 5 bases and at J to 8 bases, leaving 10 bases not matched to a gene. CDR1 MNHEY and CDR2 SMNVEV come from the germline V gene (reference sequence).

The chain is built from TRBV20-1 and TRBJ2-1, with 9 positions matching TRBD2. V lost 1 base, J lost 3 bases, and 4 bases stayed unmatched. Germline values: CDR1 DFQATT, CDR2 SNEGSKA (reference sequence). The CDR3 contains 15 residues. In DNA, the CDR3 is TGCAGTGCTAGAGGACTAGCGGAGCGCTACAATGAGCAGTTCTTC. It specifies CSARGLAERYNEQFF.

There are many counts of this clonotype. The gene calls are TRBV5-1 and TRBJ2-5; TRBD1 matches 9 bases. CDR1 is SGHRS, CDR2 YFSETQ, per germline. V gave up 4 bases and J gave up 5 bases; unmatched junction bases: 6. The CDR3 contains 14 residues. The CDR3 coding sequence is TGCGCCAGCAGCCTGGACAGGGGAGGGGAGACCCAGTACTTC. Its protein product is CASSLDRGGETQYF.

This CDR3 reads CASRSDRLNNEQFF. The CDR3 bases are TGTGCCAGCAGATCGGACAGATTAAACAATGAGCAGTTCTTC. V and J are TRBV2 and TRBJ2-1; a weak D match, TRBD1 (6 bases). Germline V gene lookup returns CDR1 SNHLY and CDR2 FYNNEI. The ends were cut back, 6 bases at V and 5 bases at J, with 14 bases in the middle. This CDR3 has 14 amino acids. Combining the CDR3 with reference TRBV2 and TRBJ2-1 gives the whole variable domain EPEVTQTPSHQVTQMGQEVILRCVPISNHLYFYWYRQILGQKVEFLVSFYNNEISEKSEIFDDQFSVERPDGSNFTLKIRSTKLEDSAMYFCASRSDRLNNEQFFGPGTRLTVL.

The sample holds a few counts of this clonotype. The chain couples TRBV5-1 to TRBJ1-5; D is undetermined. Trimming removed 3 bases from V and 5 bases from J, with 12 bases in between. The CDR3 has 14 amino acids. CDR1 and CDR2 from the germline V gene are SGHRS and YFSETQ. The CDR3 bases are TGCGCCAGCAGCTCCACGGCGGGCGATCAGCCCCAGCATTTT. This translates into CASSSTAGDQPQHF.

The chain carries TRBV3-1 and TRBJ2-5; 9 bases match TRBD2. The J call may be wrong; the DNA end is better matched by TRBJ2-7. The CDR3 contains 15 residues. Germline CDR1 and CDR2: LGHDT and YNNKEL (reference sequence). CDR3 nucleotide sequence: TGTGCCAGCAGCCGTGCTAGCGGGGAATCCTACGAGCAGTACTTC. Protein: CASSRASGESYEQYF.